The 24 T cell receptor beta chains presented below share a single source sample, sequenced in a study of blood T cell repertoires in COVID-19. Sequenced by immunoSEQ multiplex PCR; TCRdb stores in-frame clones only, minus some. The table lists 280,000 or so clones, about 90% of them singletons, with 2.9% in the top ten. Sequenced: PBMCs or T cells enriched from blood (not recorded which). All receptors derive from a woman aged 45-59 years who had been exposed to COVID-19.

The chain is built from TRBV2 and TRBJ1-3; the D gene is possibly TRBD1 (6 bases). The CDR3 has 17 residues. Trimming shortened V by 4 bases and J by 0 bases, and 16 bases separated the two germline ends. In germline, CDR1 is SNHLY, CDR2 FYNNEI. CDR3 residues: CASSVSRDTYSGNTIYF. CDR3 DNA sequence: TGTGCCAGCAGTGTCAGCCGGGACACCTACTCTGGAAACACCATATATTTT.

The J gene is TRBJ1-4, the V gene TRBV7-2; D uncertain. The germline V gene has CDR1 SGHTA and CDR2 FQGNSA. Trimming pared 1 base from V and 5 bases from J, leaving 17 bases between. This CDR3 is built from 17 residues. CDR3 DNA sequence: TGTGCCAGCAGCTTAGGTCCATCAGGCTCGGGGAATGAAAAACTGTTTTTT. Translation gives CASSLGPSGSGNEKLFF.

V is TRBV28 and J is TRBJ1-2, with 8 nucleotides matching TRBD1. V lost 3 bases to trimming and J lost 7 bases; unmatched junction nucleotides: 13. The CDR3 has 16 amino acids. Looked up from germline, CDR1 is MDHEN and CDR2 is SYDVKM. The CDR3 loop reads CASSFVQGAVRRGYTF. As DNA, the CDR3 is TGTGCCAGCAGTTTTGTGCAGGGGGCGGTCCGCCGTGGCTACACCTTC.

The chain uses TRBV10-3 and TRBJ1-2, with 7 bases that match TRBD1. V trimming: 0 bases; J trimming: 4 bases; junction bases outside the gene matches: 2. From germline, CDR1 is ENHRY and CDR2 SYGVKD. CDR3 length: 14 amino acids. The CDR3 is CAISESTGAYGYTF. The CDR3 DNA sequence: TGTGCCATCAGTGAGTCTACAGGGGCCTATGGCTACACCTTC.

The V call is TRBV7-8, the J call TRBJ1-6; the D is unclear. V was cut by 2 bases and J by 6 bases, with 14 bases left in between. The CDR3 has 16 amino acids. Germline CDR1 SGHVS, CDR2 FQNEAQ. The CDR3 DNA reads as TGTGCCAGCAGCTTACGTGTTGGCAGGTCTAATTCACCCCTCCACTTT. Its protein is CASSLRVGRSNSPLHF.

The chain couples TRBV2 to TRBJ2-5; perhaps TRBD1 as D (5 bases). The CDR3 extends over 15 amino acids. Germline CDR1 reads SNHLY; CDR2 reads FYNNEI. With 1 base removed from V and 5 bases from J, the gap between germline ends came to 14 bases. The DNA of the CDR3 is TGTGCCAGCAGTGAAGTTCAGGGCGGATGGGAGACCCAGTACTTC. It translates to CASSEVQGGWETQYF.

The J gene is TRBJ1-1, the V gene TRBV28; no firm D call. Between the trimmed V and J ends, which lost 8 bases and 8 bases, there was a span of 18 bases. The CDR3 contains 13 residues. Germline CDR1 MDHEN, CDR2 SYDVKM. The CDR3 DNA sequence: TGTGCCAGCCTAGGACTGTCAGGTTTGGAAGCTTTCTTT. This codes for CASLGLSGLEAFF.

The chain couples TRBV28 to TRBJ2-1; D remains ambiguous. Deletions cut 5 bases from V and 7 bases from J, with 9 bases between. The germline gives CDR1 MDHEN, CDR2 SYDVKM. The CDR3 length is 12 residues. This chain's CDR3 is CASSHGSNEQFF. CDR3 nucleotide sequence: TGTGCCAGCAGTCACGGGTCGAATGAGCAGTTCTTC. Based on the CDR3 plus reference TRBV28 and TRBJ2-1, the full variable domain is DVKVTQSSRYLVKRTGEKVFLECVQDMDHENMFWYRQDPGLGLRLIYFSYDVKMKEKGDIPEGYSVSREKKERFSLILESASTNQTSMYLCASSHGSNEQFFGPGTRLTVL.

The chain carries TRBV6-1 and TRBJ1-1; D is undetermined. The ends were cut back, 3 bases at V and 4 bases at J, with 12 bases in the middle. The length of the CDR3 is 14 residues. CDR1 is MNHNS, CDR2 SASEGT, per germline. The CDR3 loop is CASSDQDSSTEAFF. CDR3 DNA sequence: TGTGCCAGCAGTGACCAGGATTCAAGCACTGAAGCTTTCTTT.

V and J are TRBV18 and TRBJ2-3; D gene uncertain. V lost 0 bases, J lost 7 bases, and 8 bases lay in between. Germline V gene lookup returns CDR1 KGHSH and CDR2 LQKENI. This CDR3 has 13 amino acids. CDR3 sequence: CASSPPAGHTQYF. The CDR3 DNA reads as TGTGCCAGCTCACCACCTGCTGGGCATACGCAGTATTTT.

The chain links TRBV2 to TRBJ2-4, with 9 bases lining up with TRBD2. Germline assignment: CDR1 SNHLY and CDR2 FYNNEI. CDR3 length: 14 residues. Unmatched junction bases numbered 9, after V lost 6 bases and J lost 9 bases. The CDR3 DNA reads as TGTGCCAGCAGCGTGGGACTAGCATGGGGCATTCAGTACTTC. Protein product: CASSVGLAWGIQYF.

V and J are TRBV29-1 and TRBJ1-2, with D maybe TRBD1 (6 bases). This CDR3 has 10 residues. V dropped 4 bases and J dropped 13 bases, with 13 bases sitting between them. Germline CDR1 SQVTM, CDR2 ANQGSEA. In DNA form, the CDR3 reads TGCAGCGTTGGGACAGTAGATGCCACCTTC. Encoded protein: CSVGTVDATF.

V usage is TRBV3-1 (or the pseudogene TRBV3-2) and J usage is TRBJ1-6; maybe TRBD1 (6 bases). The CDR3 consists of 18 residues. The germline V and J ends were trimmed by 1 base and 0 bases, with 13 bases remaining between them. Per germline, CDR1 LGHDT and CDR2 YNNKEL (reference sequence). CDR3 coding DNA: TGTGCCAGCAGCCAAGTTGGGGGCCGCAGCTCCTATAATTCACCCCTCCACTTT. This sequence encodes CASSQVGGRSSYNSPLHF.

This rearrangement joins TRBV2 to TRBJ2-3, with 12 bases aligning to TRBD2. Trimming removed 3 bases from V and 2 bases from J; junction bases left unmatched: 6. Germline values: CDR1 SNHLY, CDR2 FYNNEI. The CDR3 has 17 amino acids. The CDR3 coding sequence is TGTGCCAGCAGTGATGACTGGACTAGCGGGGTCACAGATACGCAGTATTTT. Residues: CASSDDWTSGVTDTQYF.

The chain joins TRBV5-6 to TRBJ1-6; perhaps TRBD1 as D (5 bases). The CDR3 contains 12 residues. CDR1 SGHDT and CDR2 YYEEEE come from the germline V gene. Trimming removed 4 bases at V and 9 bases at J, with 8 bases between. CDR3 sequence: CASSPGGSPLHF. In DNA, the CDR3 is TGTGCCAGCAGCCCGGGGGGTTCACCCCTCCACTTT.

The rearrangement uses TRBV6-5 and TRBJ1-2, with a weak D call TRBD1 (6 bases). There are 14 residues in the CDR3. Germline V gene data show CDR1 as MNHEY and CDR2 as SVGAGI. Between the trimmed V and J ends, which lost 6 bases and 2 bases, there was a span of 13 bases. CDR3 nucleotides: TGTGCCAGCAGCCTCCAGGGGACCAACTATGGCTACACCTTC. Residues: CASSLQGTNYGYTF.

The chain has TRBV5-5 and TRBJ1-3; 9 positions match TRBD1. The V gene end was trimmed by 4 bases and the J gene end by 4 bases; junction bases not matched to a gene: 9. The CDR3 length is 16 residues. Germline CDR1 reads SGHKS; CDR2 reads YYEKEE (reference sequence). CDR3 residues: CASSHLRDREGNTIYF. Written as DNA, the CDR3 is TGTGCCAGCAGCCATCTCCGGGACAGGGAAGGAAACACCATATATTTT.

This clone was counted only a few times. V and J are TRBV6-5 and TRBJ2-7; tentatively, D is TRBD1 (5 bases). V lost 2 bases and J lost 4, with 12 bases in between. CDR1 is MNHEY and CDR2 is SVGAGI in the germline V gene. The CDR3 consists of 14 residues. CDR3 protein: CASSYVQGGYEQYF. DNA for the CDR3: TGTGCCAGCAGTTACGTGCAGGGTGGGTACGAGCAGTACTTC.

Here the CDR3 reads CASRGGGLNYGYTF. For the CDR3, the DNA is TGCGCCAGCAGGGGAGGCGGGTTGAACTATGGCTACACCTTC. The J gene is TRBJ1-2, the V gene TRBV5-1; D is undetermined. The CDR3 runs to 14 residues. CDR1 is SGHRS, CDR2 YFSETQ, per germline. With 5 bases removed from V and 2 bases from J, the gap between germline ends came to 13 bases.

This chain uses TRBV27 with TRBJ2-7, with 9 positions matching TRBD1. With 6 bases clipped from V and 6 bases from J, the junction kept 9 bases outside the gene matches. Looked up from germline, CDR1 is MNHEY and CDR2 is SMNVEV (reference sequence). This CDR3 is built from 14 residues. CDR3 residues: CASSPGTGRVEQYF. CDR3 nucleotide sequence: TGTGCCAGCAGCCCCGGGACAGGGAGGGTCGAGCAGTACTTC.

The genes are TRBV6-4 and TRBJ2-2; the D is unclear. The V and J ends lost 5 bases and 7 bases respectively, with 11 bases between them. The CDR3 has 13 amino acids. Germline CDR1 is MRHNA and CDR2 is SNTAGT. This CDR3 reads CASSRETYGELFF. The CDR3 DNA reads TGTGCCAGCAGTCGAGAGACATACGGGGAGCTGTTTTTT.

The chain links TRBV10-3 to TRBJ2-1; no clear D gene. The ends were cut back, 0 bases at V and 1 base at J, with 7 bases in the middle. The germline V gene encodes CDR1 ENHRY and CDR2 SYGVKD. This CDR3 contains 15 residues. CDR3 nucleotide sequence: TGTGCCATCAGTGAGTCGTACGGGTCCTACAATGAGCAGTTCTTC. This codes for CAISESYGSYNEQFF.

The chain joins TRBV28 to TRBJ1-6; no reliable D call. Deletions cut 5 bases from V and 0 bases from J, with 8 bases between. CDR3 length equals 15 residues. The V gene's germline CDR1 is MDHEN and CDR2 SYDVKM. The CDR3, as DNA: TGTGCCAGCAGTCTCAGAAGCTCCTATAATTCACCCCTCCACTTT. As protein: CASSLRSSYNSPLHF.

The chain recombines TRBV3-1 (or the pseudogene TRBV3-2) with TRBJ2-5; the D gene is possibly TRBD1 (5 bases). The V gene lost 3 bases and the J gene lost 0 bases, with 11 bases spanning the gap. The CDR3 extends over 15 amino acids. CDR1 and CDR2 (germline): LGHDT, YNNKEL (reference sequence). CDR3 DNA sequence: TGTGCCAGCAGCCACAAGACAGCGTACCAAGAGACCCAGTACTTC. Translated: CASSHKTAYQETQYF.